This TCR beta chain was observed in a study of cytomegalovirus exposure and HLA in healthy donors. Whole-study findings and limits: Because they were indistinguishable, some V segments, including TRBV6-2 and TRBV6-3, were excluded.

13 Jbeta primers and 60 Vbeta primers were used for the PCR. This table comes from immunoSEQ multiplex PCR, and its TCRdb copy is limited to in-frame clones, with some not included. The data show roughly 130,000 clones, 74% seen once. A word on this clone: Its specificity is unknown.

Between the trimmed V and J ends, which lost 2 bases and 2 bases, there was a span of 12 bases. The germline gives CDR1 KGHSH, CDR2 LQKENI. The CDR3 is 15 amino acids. What was sequenced was PBMCs. The sequence came from a man in his forties in good health and CMV-seropositive. The chain employs TRBV18 and TRBJ1-1, with D unclear. CDR3 region: CASSPSGQINTEAFF. CDR3 bases: TGTGCCAGCTCACCAAGCGGTCAGATAAACACTGAAGCTTTCTTT.